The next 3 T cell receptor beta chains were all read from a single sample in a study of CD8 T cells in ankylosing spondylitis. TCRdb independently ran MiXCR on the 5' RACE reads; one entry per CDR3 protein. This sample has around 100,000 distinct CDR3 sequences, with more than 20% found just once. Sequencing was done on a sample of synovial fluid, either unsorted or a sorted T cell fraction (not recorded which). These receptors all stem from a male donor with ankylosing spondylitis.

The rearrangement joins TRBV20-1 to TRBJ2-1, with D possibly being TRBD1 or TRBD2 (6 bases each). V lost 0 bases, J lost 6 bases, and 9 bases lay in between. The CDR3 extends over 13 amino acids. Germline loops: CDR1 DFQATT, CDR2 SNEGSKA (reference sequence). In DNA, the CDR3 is TGCAGTGCTAGAGAAAGGGGGGCCAATGAGCAGTTCTTC. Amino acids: CSARERGANEQFF.

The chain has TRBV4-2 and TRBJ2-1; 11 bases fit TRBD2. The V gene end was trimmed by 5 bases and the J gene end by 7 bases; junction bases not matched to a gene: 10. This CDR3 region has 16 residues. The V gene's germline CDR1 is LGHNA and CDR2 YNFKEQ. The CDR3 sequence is CASSVHTSGSRNEQFF. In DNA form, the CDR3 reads TGTGCCAGCAGCGTTCATACTAGCGGGAGTAGGAATGAGCAGTTCTTC.

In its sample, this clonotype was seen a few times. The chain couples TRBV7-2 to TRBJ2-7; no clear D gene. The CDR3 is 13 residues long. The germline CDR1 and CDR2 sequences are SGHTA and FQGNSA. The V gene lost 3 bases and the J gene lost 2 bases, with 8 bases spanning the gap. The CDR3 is CASSFQFTYEQYF. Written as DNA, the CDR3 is TGTGCCAGCAGCTTTCAGTTTACCTACGAGCAGTACTTC.